The clone carrying this T cell receptor beta chain has a single count. Germline CDR1 and CDR2: SGHDT and YYEEEE. V trimming: 0 bases; J trimming: 4 bases; junction bases outside the gene matches: 4. This CDR3 has 16 amino acids. Via MiXCR, TCRdb re-called the RT-PCR reads, giving one row per CDR3 protein. The profile shows almost 700,000 distinct CDR3 sequences, 12% to 15% of them singletons. The sequenced sample was memory CD4+ T cells from blood. The gene calls are TRBV5-6 and TRBJ1-2; 12 bases align to TRBD1. The source of this sequence is a female donor in good health, serving as a healthy control. The CDR3 DNA follows: TGTGCCAGCAGCTTGGGGGGACAGGGGGCTCTCTATGGCTACACCTTC. This encodes CASSLGGQGALYGYTF.